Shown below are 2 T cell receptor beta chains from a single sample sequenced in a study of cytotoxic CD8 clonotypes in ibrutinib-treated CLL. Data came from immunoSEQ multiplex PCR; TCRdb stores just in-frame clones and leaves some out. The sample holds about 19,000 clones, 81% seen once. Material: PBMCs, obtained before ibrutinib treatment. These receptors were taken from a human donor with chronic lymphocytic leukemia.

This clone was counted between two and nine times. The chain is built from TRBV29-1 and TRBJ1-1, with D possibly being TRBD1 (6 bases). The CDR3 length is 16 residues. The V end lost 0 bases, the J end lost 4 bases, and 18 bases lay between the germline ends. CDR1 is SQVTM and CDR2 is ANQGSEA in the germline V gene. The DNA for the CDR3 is TGCAGCGTTGAAGATGGAATTGAGGGGGATCGCACTGAAGCTTTCTTT. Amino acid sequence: CSVEDGIEGDRTEAFF. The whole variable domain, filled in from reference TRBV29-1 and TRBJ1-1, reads SAVISQKPSRDICQRGTSLTIQCQVDSQVTMMFWYRQQPGQSLTLIATANQGSEATYESGFVIDKFPISRPNLTFSTLTVSNMSPEDSSIYLCSVEDGIEGDRTEAFFGQGTRLTVV.

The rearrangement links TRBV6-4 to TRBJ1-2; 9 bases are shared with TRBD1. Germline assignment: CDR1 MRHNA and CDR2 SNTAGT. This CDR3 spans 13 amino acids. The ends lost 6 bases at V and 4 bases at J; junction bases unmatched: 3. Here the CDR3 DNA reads TGTGCCAGCAGGGGGACAGGGAGCTATGGCTACACCTTC. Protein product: CASRGTGSYGYTF.